Presented here are 15 T cell receptor beta chains from one specimen sequenced in a study of T cells in Graves' hyperthyroidism and ophthalmopathy. Amplification of TCR beta CDR3 regions used RNA as the template. A set of HTBI primers served as the primers for a first-round RT-PCR of the TCR CDR3. One entry per CDR3 protein, called by TCRdb with MiXCR from the multiplex PCR reads. Counted here are roughly 240,000 distinct CDR3 sequences, around 26% occurring once; the ten biggest clones make up 30% to 40%. Material: blood. These TCRs come from a middle-aged woman with Graves' ophthalmopathy.

About this clonotype: One end of the junction does not line up with germline, which may come from a read error. The gene calls are TRBV12-3 or TRBV12-4 and TRBJ1-2; unclear D gene. The CDR3 contains 15 residues. The DNA for the CDR3 is TGTGCCAGTAGTTTCCCACTGACACGGGAGGATGGCTACAACTTC. Its translation: CASSFPLTREDGYNF.

This clonotype was seen repeatedly, ten times or more. V is TRBV2 and J is TRBJ1-5, with TRBD1 as a possible D gene (6 bases). The CDR3 is 13 residues long. Looked up from germline, CDR1 is SNHLY and CDR2 is FYNNEI. V was cut by 5 bases and J by 6 bases, with 11 bases left in between. CDR3: CASSNREAQPQHF. CDR3 in DNA: TGTGCCAGCAGTAACAGGGAAGCTCAGCCCCAGCATTTT.

This clonotype was seen many times. The V and J genes are TRBV19 and TRBJ2-7, with 14 nucleotides matching TRBD2. The CDR3 runs to 14 residues. The V and J ends lost 5 bases and 3 bases, in that order; junction bases with no gene match: 0. CDR1 and CDR2 from the germline V gene are LNHDA and SQIVND (reference sequence). DNA for the CDR3: TGTGCCAGTAGTGGGACTAGCGGGAGCTACGAGCAGTACTTC. Translated, it gives CASSGTSGSYEQYF.

This clonotype has at least ten counts. The V call is TRBV5-1, the J call TRBJ1-5; the match to TRBD1 covers 7 bases. V shed 4 bases and J 4 bases; nucleotides not matched to a gene: 8. The CDR3 extends over 15 amino acids. Germline V gene lookup returns CDR1 SGHRS and CDR2 YFSETQ. The CDR3 loop is CASSESPGGNQPQHF. The CDR3 DNA sequence: TGCGCCAGCAGCGAGTCGCCAGGGGGGAATCAGCCCCAGCATTTT.

This clonotype was detected many times. V is TRBV28 and J is TRBJ2-7; D is perhaps TRBD2 (7 bases). The germline V gene encodes CDR1 MDHEN and CDR2 SYDVKM. Trimming pared 7 bases from V and 4 bases from J, leaving 20 bases between. The CDR3 is 15 residues long. The CDR3 is CASNSGGTIKYEQYF. The CDR3 nucleotides are TGTGCCAGCAACTCCGGGGGGACAATTAAGTACGAGCAGTACTTC.

This clonotype was counted many times. The J gene is TRBJ2-2, the V gene TRBV6-1; a weak D match, TRBD1 (6 bases). The germline gives CDR1 MNHNS, CDR2 SASEGT. The CDR3 runs 12 residues. V shed 8 bases and J shed 4 bases, with 8 bases lying between them. The CDR3 is CASRQVTGELFF. The CDR3, as DNA: TGTGCCAGCCGACAGGTCACCGGGGAGCTGTTTTTT.

The sample holds many counts of this clonotype. Mismatch with germline at one junction end may stem from a read error. V and J are TRBV7-3 and TRBJ2-2; 7 bases align to TRBD1. CDR1 is SGHTA, CDR2 FQGTGA, per germline. The CDR3 has 14 residues. The CDR3 DNA is TGTGCCAGCAGTTCACAGGGGAGCACCGAGGAGCTGTTTTTT. It encodes CASSSQGSTEELFF.

This chain uses TRBV7-2 with TRBJ2-5; D perhaps matches TRBD2 (5 bases). V was cut by 3 bases and J by 6 bases, with 11 bases left in between. CDR3 length: 13 residues. Germline loops: CDR1 SGHTA, CDR2 FQGNSA. The CDR3 DNA follows: TGTGCCAGCAGCTTTTCCGGGGAAAAGACCCAGTACTTC. It yields the protein CASSFSGEKTQYF.

This clonotype came up many times. The genes are TRBV5-4 and TRBJ2-5; D call uncertain. V was clipped by 4 bases and J by 5 bases, with 9 bases between them. The CDR3 length is 12 residues. Per germline, CDR1 SGHNT and CDR2 YYREEE (reference sequence). CDR3 amino acids: CASSLGKETQYF. In nucleotides, the CDR3 is TGTGCCAGCAGCCTGGGGAAGGAGACCCAGTACTTC.

This clonotype was counted at least ten times. V is TRBV11-2 and J is TRBJ2-2, with D uncertain. The length of the CDR3 is 15 residues. CDR1 SGHAT and CDR2 FQNNGV come from the germline V gene. V lost 1 base and J lost 8, with 14 bases in between. CDR3 DNA: TGTGCCAGCAGCTTAGGCGGTTACTATTCTGGGGAGCTGTTTTTT. Its translation is CASSLGGYYSGELFF. Combining the CDR3 with reference TRBV11-2 and TRBJ2-2 gives the whole variable domain EAGVAQSPRYKIIEKRQSVAFWCNPISGHATLYWYQQILGQGPKLLIQFQNNGVVDDSQLPKDRFSAERLKGVDSTLKIQPAKLEDSAVYLCASSLGGYYSGELFFGEGSRLTVL.

In this sample, this clonotype turned up many times. This sequence joins TRBV20-1 and TRBJ2-7; tentative D call: TRBD2 (6 bases). CDR3 length equals 15 residues. Germline V gene sequence: CDR1 DFQATT, CDR2 SNEGSKA (reference sequence). The V gene lost 0 bases and the J gene lost 5 bases, with 17 bases spanning the gap. The CDR3 DNA reads as TGCAGTGCTAGAGATTCGGATACTAGCCGGGACGAGCAGTACTTC. It is translated as CSARDSDTSRDEQYF.

This clonotype has a count of ten or more. J is TRBJ2-2 and V is TRBV5-1, with TRBD2 matching 9 bases. Germline V gene data show CDR1 as SGHRS and CDR2 as YFSETQ. The J segment lost 4 bases and the V segment lost 2 bases, leaving 6 bases of the junction unmatched. The CDR3 extends over 16 amino acids. CDR3 DNA: TGCGCCAGCAGCTTTAGAGCGGGAGGTCCCACCGGGGAGCTGTTTTTT. This encodes CASSFRAGGPTGELFF.

This clonotype occurred many times. The chain recombines TRBV11-2 with TRBJ2-4; D gene uncertain. This CDR3 is built from 15 residues. Germline V CDR1 and CDR2: SGHAT, FQNNGV. The V and J ends lost 0 bases and 2 bases respectively, with 8 bases between them. CDR3 amino acids: CASSLDRSTKNIQYF. The CDR3 nucleotides read TGTGCCAGCAGCTTAGACAGGTCTACCAAAAACATTCAGTACTTC.

The rearrangement uses TRBV6-4 and TRBJ1-5; D call uncertain. V dropped 5 bases and J dropped 3 bases, with 5 bases sitting between them. The germline V gene has CDR1 MRHNA and CDR2 SNTAGT. The CDR3 is 12 amino acids. CDR3 sequence reads: CASSPANQPQHF. In DNA form, the CDR3 reads TGTGCCAGCAGTCCTGCCAATCAGCCCCAGCATTTT.

This clonotype has at least ten counts. The V and J genes are TRBV28 and TRBJ1-2, with 9 bases fitting TRBD1. CDR1 and CDR2 from the germline V gene are MDHEN and SYDVKM. The CDR3 sequence is 16 residues long. Trimming cost V 2 bases and J 1 base; bases outside gene matches: 5. The DNA of the CDR3 is TGTGCCAGCAGTTTACCCGGGACAGGGATTAACTATGGCTACACCTTC. Translated: CASSLPGTGINYGYTF.